Following are 2 T cell receptor beta chains from one sample sequenced in a study of glioma-infiltrating T cells after dendritic cell vaccination. The repertoire was sequenced with immunoSEQ multiplex PCR; TCRdb's copy has only in-frame clones and lacks some. This sample has tens of thousands of clones, with approximately 81% found just once. The material was blood, obtained before dendritic cell vaccination. Receptors originate from a human donor with glioblastoma.

This chain uses TRBV6-1 with TRBJ2-1; 7 bases are shared with TRBD2. This CDR3 region has 17 residues. The ends lost 4 bases at V and 4 bases at J; junction bases unmatched: 13. Per the germline V gene, CDR1 is MNHNS and CDR2 is SASEGT. CDR3 nucleotide sequence: TGTGCCAGCAGTGGAAGACTAGCAGCTATCCCATACAATGAGCAGTTCTTC. Translating gives CASSGRLAAIPYNEQFF.

The chain carries TRBV27 and TRBJ2-7; D may be TRBD1 (5 bases). The CDR3 runs to 15 residues. Per germline, CDR1 MNHEY and CDR2 SMNVEV (reference sequence). Trimming stripped 3 bases from V and 1 base from J, with 13 bases between. The CDR3 sequence is CASSLEGVGSYEQYF. The DNA of the CDR3 is TGTGCCAGCAGTTTGGAAGGGGTAGGTTCCTACGAGCAGTACTTC.